These 14 T cell receptor beta chains originate from one sample sequenced in a study of T cells after yellow fever vaccination. TCRdb called the 5' RACE reads again in MiXCR, with one record for every CDR3 protein. The sample has tens of thousands of distinct CDR3 sequences, 6.5% to 9% seen once; the top ten hold just over 35%. This specimen consisted of CD8+ T cells sorted from PBMCs, obtained 15 days after the yellow fever booster vaccination. The receptor source for this set is a man aged 25-45 years who received the YFV17D yellow fever vaccine.

The V call is TRBV28, the J call TRBJ2-7; TRBD2 matches at 13 bases. Germline CDR1 is MDHEN and CDR2 is SYDVKM. Trimming took 5 bases from V and 3 from J; bases not matched to a gene: 7. The CDR3 length is 16 residues. CDR3 sequence: CASSTRTSGSFYEQYF. In nucleotides, the CDR3 is TGTGCCAGCAGTACTCGGACTAGCGGGAGTTTCTACGAGCAGTACTTC.

This clonotype was seen at least ten times. V usage is TRBV20-1 and J usage is TRBJ2-3; possibly TRBD1 for D (6 bases). The CDR3 length is 14 residues. V lost 3 bases to trimming and J lost 5 bases, with 15 bases between them. Germline CDR1 DFQATT, CDR2 SNEGSKA (reference sequence). CDR3 in amino acids: CSASIRGRLDTQYF. The CDR3 DNA reads as TGCAGTGCTAGTATTAGGGGGAGACTAGATACGCAGTATTTT.

The chain joins TRBV12-3 or TRBV12-4 to TRBJ2-1, with 7 bases aligning to TRBD2. Trimming took 2 bases from V and 7 from J; bases not matched to a gene: 8. The CDR3 length is 15 residues. CDR3 bases: TGTGCCAGCAGTTTATTGGCGGGAGCTTGGAATGAGCAGTTCTTC. Translated: CASSLLAGAWNEQFF.

This clonotype was counted many times. The chain recombines TRBV5-3 with TRBJ2-1, with TRBD2 identical over 9 bases. TRBV5-3 is reported as an ORF; its role is uncertain. Losses at the gene ends were 10 bases for V and 5 bases for J; bases not matched to a gene: 10. This CDR3 is 14 amino acids long. The CDR3 reads CAQFNASGNNEQFF. CDR3 DNA sequence: TGTGCCCAATTTAATGCTAGCGGGAACAATGAGCAGTTCTTC.

This clonotype was seen many times. The CDR3 loop is CASSQESGLVFHEQFF. In nucleotides, the CDR3 is TGTGCCAGCAGCCAAGAGTCGGGACTAGTATTTCATGAGCAGTTCTTC. The chain joins TRBV14 to TRBJ2-1; TRBD2 agrees at 8 bases. The CDR3 consists of 16 residues. Per germline, CDR1 SGHDN and CDR2 FVKESK. V trimming: 0 bases; J trimming: 8 bases; junction bases outside the gene matches: 9.

J is TRBJ2-2 and V is TRBV6-2 or TRBV6-3, with 8 bases aligning to TRBD2. CDR1 and CDR2 from the germline V gene are MNHEY and SVGEGT. The length of the CDR3 is 18 residues. The junction had 15 bases not matched to a gene; V was cut back by 2 bases and J by 7 bases. CDR3 in amino acids: CASSYPISGELVDGELFF. The DNA for the CDR3 is TGTGCCAGCAGTTACCCGATTAGCGGGGAGTTAGTAGACGGGGAGCTGTTTTTT.

This clonotype was observed a few times. The chain has TRBV4-3 and TRBJ2-5, with 8 bases fitting TRBD2. Germline CDR1 LGHNA, CDR2 YSLEER. The CDR3 has 17 residues. V lost 1 base, J lost 0 bases, and 7 bases stayed unmatched. The CDR3 sequence: CASSQVGSGVHQETQYF. The CDR3 DNA reads TGCGCCAGCAGCCAAGTGGGTAGCGGGGTTCACCAAGAGACCCAGTACTTC.

This clonotype was picked up many times. V is TRBV20-1 and J is TRBJ2-3; D might be TRBD2 (6 bases). Trimming pared 6 bases from V and 2 bases from J, leaving 12 bases between. This CDR3 contains 13 residues. Germline CDR1 reads DFQATT; CDR2 reads SNEGSKA (reference sequence). The chain's CDR3 is CSAGGVNTDTQYF. CDR3 bases: TGCAGTGCCGGAGGGGTTAACACAGATACGCAGTATTTT.

This clonotype was counted many times. This chain connects TRBV5-5 to TRBJ1-5; 7 bases align to TRBD1. The CDR3 is 16 amino acids. V was pared by 1 base and J by 6 bases, with 10 bases of the junction left unmatched. Germline V gives CDR1 SGHKS, CDR2 YYEKEE (reference sequence). The CDR3 bases are TGTGCCAGCAGCTTGTACGGCGGGACAGCAATTCAGCCCCAGCATTTT. This encodes CASSLYGGTAIQPQHF.

This clonotype has a count of ten or more. The V and J genes are TRBV15 and TRBJ2-7, with D perhaps matching TRBD1 (5 bases). The V gene lost 1 base and the J gene lost 2 bases, with 12 bases spanning the gap. The germline V gene encodes CDR1 LNHNV and CDR2 YYDKDF (reference sequence). This CDR3 region has 15 residues. As DNA, the CDR3 is TGTGCCACCAGCAGAGGGACACACCTTACCTACGAGCAGTACTTC. It is translated as CATSRGTHLTYEQYF.

This clonotype was counted many times. The chain links TRBV27 to TRBJ2-3, with a weak D call TRBD2 (5 bases). Trimming pared 8 bases from V and 11 bases from J, leaving 20 bases between. The CDR3 covers 13 residues. Germline V gene lookup returns CDR1 MNHEY and CDR2 SMNVEV (reference sequence). The CDR3 loop is CASSIEGPVRQYF. The CDR3 DNA sequence: TGTGCCAGCTCCATCGAGGGCCCGGTGAGGCAGTATTTT.

In regard to this clonotype: It may be a read error: a sequence one base away is much more abundant. The rearrangement links TRBV19 to TRBJ2-1; TRBD2 matches at 8 bases. Germline CDR1 is LNHDA and CDR2 is SQIVND (reference sequence). CDR3 length: 14 amino acids. The V and J ends lost 10 bases and 3 bases, in that order; junction bases with no gene match: 8. For the CDR3, the DNA is TGTGCCACCGCGCGGGAGGACCTCTACAATGAGCAGTTCTTC. Its translation: CATAREDLYNEQFF.

This clonotype occurred many times. CDR3 sequence (DNA): TGCAGTGCTAGTCGGCAGGACTCCTACGAGCAGTACTTC. This encodes CSASRQDSYEQYF. The chain carries TRBV20-1 and TRBJ2-7; D remains unclear. CDR1 and CDR2 (germline): DFQATT, SNEGSKA (reference sequence). This CDR3 has 13 residues. V lost 3 bases and J 0 bases, leaving 9 bases between the germline ends.

This clonotype was counted many times. The chain combines TRBV12-5 with TRBJ2-2, with D possibly matching TRBD2 (5 bases). Trimming stripped 1 base from V and 3 bases from J, with 18 bases between. The CDR3 runs 18 residues. Germline values: CDR1 LGHNT, CDR2 FRNRAP. The CDR3 protein is CASGLAVGSQSYTGELFF. The CDR3 nucleotides read TGTGCTAGTGGTTTGGCCGTAGGGAGCCAGTCGTACACCGGGGAGCTGTTTTTT. The full variable domain, completed using reference TRBV12-5 and TRBJ2-2, is DARVTQTPRHKVTEMGQEVTMRCQPILGHNTVFWYRQTMMQGLELLAYFRNRAPLDDSGMPKDRFSAEMPDATLATLKIQPSEPRDSAVYFCASGLAVGSQSYTGELFFGEGSRLTVL.